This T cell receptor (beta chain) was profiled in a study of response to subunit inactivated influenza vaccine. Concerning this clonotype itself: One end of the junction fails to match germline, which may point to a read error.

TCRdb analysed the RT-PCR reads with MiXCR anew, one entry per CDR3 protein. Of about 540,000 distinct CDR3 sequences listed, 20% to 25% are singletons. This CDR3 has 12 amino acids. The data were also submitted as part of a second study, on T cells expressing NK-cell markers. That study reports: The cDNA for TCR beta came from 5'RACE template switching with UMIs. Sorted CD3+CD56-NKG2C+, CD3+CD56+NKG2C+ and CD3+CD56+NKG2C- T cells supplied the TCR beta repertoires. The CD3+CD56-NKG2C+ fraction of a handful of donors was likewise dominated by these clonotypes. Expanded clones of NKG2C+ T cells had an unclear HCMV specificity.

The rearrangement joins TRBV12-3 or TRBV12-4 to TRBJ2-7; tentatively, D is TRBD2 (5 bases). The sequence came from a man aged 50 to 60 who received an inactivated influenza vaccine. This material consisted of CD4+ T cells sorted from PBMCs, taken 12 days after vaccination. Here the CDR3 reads CASSLAGSEQHF. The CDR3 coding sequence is TGTGCCAGCAGTTTAGCGGGTAGCGAGCAGCACTTC.